This T cell receptor (beta chain) derives from a study of blood T cell repertoires in COVID-19. Study-wide context: PBMCs, B-cell-depleted T cells, or T cells provided the cDNA or gDNA that made up the material.

The repertoire was sequenced with immunoSEQ multiplex PCR; TCRdb's copy has only in-frame clones and lacks some. This table holds over 250,000 clones, 80% to 95% found once. With regard to this clone: Other DNA sequences of this sample code for an identical CDR3.

The study drew participants aged about 18 to 89 years from some 24 US areas. Two consecutive negative NP/OP PCR tests, clearance, or resolved symptoms defined Cohort 3 recovery. J was trimmed by 7 bases and V by 1 base; bases with no gene match: 3. CDR3 length: 15 amino acids. The germline V gene has CDR1 LNHNV and CDR2 YYDKDF (reference sequence). The sequencing sample was made of PBMCs or T cells enriched from blood (not recorded which). The TCR comes from a woman aged 25-40 years who had recovered from COVID-19. V usage is TRBV15 and J usage is TRBJ2-1; 11 bases align to TRBD1. For the CDR3, the DNA is TGTGCCACCAGCAGAGGCGGGACAGGGGGGAATGAGCAGTTCTTC. This gives the protein CATSRGGTGGNEQFF.